Listed below are T cell receptor beta chains from one sample, sequenced in a study of OX40 agonist ivuxolimab in advanced cancers. Assay used: immunoSEQ multiplex PCR; TCRdb lists only in-frame clones, some missing. Of approximately 110,000 clones detected, about 90% appear once; the ten largest clones hold around 0.84%. Here the sequenced sample was CD4+ or CD8+ T cells sorted from blood, taken in a trial of the OX40 agonist ivuxolimab. The receptors here all came from an adult with an advanced solid tumor such as melanoma, head and neck, liver or kidney cancer. CDR3s include the opening cysteine and the closing phenylalanine or tryptophan. Each record gives: D gene, clone size, J gene, V gene, CDR3 protein, CDR3 DNA. A D gene is named only where the DNA matches it firmly. The size entry is marked missing in some rows and otherwise reads once, few, many or a size class.

d_gene: NA
abundance: NA
j_gene: TRBJ2-2
v_gene: TRBV6-1
CDR3aa: CASSERQAMNTGELFF
CDR3nt: TGTGCCAGCAGTGAGAGACAGGCGATGAACACCGGGGAGCTGTTTTTT

d_gene: NA
abundance: NA
j_gene: TRBJ1-5
v_gene: TRBV6-5
CDR3aa: CASRPGQWSQPQHF
CDR3nt: TGTGCCAGCAGACCCGGACAGTGGAGCCAGCCCCAGCATTTT

d_gene: NA
abundance: NA
j_gene: TRBJ1-1
v_gene: TRBV28
CDR3aa: CASSPGITRMNTEAFF
CDR3nt: TGTGCCAGCAGTCCGGGGATCACCCGTATGAACACTGAAGCTTTCTTT

d_gene: NA
abundance: NA
j_gene: TRBJ1-4
v_gene: TRBV27
CDR3aa: CASSGRLAEKLFF
CDR3nt: TGTGCCAGCAGTGGGAGGTTAGCCGAAAAACTGTTTTTT

d_gene: NA
abundance: NA
j_gene: TRBJ2-6
v_gene: TRBV11-3
CDR3aa: CASSPGPSGANVLTF
CDR3nt: TGTGCCAGCAGCCCAGGTCCTTCTGGGGCCAACGTCCTGACTTTC

d_gene: TRBD2
abundance: NA
j_gene: TRBJ2-7
v_gene: TRBV27
CDR3aa: CASKPGLALSGEQYF
CDR3nt: TGTGCCAGCAAACCGGGACTAGCACTCTCCGGCGAGCAGTACTTC

d_gene: TRBD2
abundance: NA
j_gene: TRBJ2-7
v_gene: TRBV11-2
CDR3aa: CASTPRTSGSLLVRSEQYF
CDR3nt: TGTGCCAGCACCCCAAGGACTAGCGGGAGTCTTTTGGTAAGAAGCGAGCAGTACTTC

d_gene: NA
abundance: NA
j_gene: TRBJ2-3
v_gene: TRBV27
CDR3aa: CASSEEGETDTQYF
CDR3nt: TGTGCCAGCAGTGAGGAGGGGGAAACAGATACGCAGTATTTT

d_gene: NA
abundance: NA
j_gene: TRBJ1-2
v_gene: TRBV7-9
CDR3aa: CASSFGENYGYTF
CDR3nt: TGTGCCAGCAGCTTTGGGGAGAACTATGGCTACACCTTC

d_gene: TRBD2
abundance: NA
j_gene: TRBJ2-3
v_gene: TRBV4-2
CDR3aa: CASSQEETSGITDTQYF
CDR3nt: TGTGCCAGCAGCCAAGAAGAAACTAGCGGGATCACAGATACGCAGTATTTT

d_gene: NA
abundance: few
j_gene: TRBJ2-2
v_gene: TRBV25-1
CDR3aa: CASGTYGGELFF
CDR3nt: TGTGCCAGCGGGACTTATGGCGGGGAGCTGTTTTTT